These 5 T cell receptor beta chains share one sample of origin, sequenced in a study of patients and donors after allogeneic stem cell transplantation. TCRdb redid the calling of the RT-PCR reads with MiXCR, one entry per CDR3 protein. Altogether some 90,000 distinct CDR3 sequences are present, 45% to 50% being singletons, with the ten largest covering around 60%. The sample taken for sequencing was blood, either unsorted or a sorted T cell fraction (not recorded which). These receptors all stem from a human donor who was either an allogeneic HSCT recipient or a stem cell or donor lymphocyte infusion donor (not recorded which). It is not recorded whose cells these are; they may come from a transplant donor.

The chain has TRBV12-3 or TRBV12-4 and TRBJ1-2, with unresolved D. The ends were cut back, 6 bases at V and 0 bases at J, with 29 bases in the middle. This CDR3 has 20 residues. CDR3 DNA sequence: TGTGCCAGCAGCCGCGGCGGACGCCTTAGTATGAGTAACTCTAACTATGGCTACACCTTC. Its protein is CASSRGGRLSMSNSNYGYTF.

This sequence joins TRBV7-8 and TRBJ1-5, with a weak D call TRBD1 (5 bases). The CDR3 totals 14 residues. Trimming removed 1 base at V and 3 bases at J, with 7 bases between. Germline assignment: CDR1 SGHVS and CDR2 FQNEAQ. The chain's CDR3 is CASSLVGVNQPQHF. The CDR3 bases are TGTGCCAGCAGCTTAGTGGGGGTCAATCAGCCCCAGCATTTT. The whole variable domain, filled in from reference TRBV7-8 and TRBJ1-5, reads GAGVSQSPRYKVAKRGQDVALRCDPISGHVSLFWYQQALGQGPEFLTYFQNEAQLDKSGLPSDRFFAERPEGSVSTLKIQRTQQEDSAVYLCASSLVGVNQPQHFGDGTRLSIL.

The chain joins TRBV12-3 or TRBV12-4 to TRBJ1-4; TRBD1 aligns across 7 bases. V was clipped by 3 bases and J by 7 bases; unmatched bases: 5. This CDR3 is 14 amino acids long. CDR3 bases: TGTGCCAGCAGTTTTGTCCAGGGGGGTGAAAAACTGTTTTTT. It is translated as CASSFVQGGEKLFF.

This chain connects TRBV5-5 to TRBJ1-6; unclear D gene. Deletions cut 3 bases from V and 8 bases from J, with 6 bases between. The CDR3 has 12 residues. CDR1 is SGHKS and CDR2 is YYEKEE in the germline V gene (reference sequence). This CDR3 reads CASSSGDSPLHF. The CDR3 region has the DNA TGTGCCAGCAGCTCCGGAGATTCACCCCTCCACTTT.

CDR3 nucleotide sequence: TGTGCCAGCAGCTTAGTGGGGGGCTTCGGTGAAAAACTGTTTTTT. The encoded protein is CASSLVGGFGEKLFF. The V gene is TRBV7-8, the J gene TRBJ1-4; possible D gene TRBD1, 6 bases. Germline CDR1 is SGHVS and CDR2 is FQNEAQ. V lost 1 base and J 7 bases, leaving 13 bases between the germline ends. The CDR3 consists of 15 residues.